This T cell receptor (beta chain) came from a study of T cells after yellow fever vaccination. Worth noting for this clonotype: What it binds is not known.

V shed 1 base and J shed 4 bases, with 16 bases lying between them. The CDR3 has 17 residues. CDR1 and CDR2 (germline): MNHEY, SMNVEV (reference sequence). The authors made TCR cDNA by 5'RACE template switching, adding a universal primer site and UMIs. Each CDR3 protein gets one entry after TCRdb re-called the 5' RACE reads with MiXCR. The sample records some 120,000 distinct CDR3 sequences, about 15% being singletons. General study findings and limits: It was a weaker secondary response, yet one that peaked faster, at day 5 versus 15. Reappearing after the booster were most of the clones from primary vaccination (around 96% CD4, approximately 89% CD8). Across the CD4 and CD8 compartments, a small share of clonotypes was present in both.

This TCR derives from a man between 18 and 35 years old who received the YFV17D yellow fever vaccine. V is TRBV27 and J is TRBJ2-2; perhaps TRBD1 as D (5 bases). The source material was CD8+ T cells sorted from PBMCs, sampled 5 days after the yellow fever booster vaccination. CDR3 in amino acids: CASSLLQELGSTGELFF. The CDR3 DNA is TGTGCCAGCAGTTTATTACAGGAGTTAGGAAGCACCGGGGAGCTGTTTTTT.